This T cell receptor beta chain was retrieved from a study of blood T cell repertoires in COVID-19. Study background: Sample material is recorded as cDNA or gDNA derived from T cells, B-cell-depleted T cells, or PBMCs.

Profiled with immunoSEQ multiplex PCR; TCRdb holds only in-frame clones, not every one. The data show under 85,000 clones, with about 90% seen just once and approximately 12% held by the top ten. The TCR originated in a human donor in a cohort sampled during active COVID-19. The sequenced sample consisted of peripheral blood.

The CDR3 spells CASRDSVYEKLFF. The CDR3, as DNA: TGTGCCAGCAGGGACAGCGTTTATGAAAAACTGTTTTTT. The rearrangement joins TRBV6-5 to TRBJ1-4; TRBD1 is a possible D gene (6 bases). V shed 6 bases and J shed 6 bases, with 11 bases lying between them. Germline V gene data show CDR1 as MNHEY and CDR2 as SVGAGI. This CDR3 is built from 13 residues.